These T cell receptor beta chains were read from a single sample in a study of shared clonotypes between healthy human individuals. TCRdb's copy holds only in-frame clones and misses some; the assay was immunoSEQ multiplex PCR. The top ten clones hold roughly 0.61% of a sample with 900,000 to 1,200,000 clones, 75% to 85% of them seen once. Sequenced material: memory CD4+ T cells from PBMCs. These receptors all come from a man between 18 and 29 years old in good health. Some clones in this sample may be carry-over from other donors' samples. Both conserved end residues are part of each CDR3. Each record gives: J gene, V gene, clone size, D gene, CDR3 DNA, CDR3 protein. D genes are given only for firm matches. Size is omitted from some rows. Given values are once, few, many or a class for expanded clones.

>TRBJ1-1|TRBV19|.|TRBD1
TGTGCCAGTAGTATCAGGGGGGACAGTGAAGCTTTCTTT
CASSIRGDSEAFF
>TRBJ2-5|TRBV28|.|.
TGTGCCAGCAGTTTAGGCCTTACCGGCCAAGAGACCCAGTACTTC
CASSLGLTGQETQYF
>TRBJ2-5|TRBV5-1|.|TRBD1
TGCGCCAGCAGCCTAGGTGGGACAGGGGATCGGGAGACCCAGTACTTC
CASSLGGTGDRETQYF
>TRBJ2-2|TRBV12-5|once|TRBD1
TGTGCTAGTGGTTTGGCGACAGGGGGTGGGAACACCGGGGAGCTGTTTTTT
CASGLATGGGNTGELFF
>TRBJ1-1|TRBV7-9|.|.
TGTGCCAGCAGCACCGAACCAGGACACCCATTAATCATGAACACTGAAGCTTTCTTT
CASSTEPGHPLIMNTEAFF
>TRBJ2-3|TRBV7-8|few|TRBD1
TGTGCCAGCAGCCCGGGACAGCGTACGCAGTATTTT
CASSPGQRTQYF
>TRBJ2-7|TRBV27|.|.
TGTGCCAGCAGACGGGACCCCAATAGGTACGAGCAGTACTTC
CASRRDPNRYEQYF
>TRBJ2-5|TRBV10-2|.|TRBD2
TGCGCCAGCAAGGAGCGGGAGGGAGAGACCCAGTACTTC
CASKEREGETQYF
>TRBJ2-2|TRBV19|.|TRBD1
TGTGCCAGTAGTTCTAGGACAGGGCCAAGGGAGCTGTTTTTT
CASSSRTGPRELFF
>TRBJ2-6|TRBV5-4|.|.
TGTGCCAGCAGCCGGGGGCCAGGGGCCAACGTCCTGACTTTC
CASSRGPGANVLTF
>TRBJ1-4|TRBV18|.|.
TGTGCCAGCTCACTCGCCCTGGCTAATGAAAAACTGTTTTTT
CASSLALANEKLFF
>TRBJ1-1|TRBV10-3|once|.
TGTGCCATCAGTGAGCAGCTACAAGAGACTGAAGCTTTCTTT
CAISEQLQETEAFF
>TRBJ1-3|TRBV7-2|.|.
TGTGCCAGCAGCTTGGGGCAAATCTCTGGAAACACCATATATTTT
CASSLGQISGNTIYF
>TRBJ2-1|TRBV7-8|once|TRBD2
TGTGCCAGCAGCCAGGACTCGGGCGGGAGGGCCTACAATGAGCAGTTCTTC
CASSQDSGGRAYNEQFF
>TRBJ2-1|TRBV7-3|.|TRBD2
TGTGCCAGCAGCTTGGCCCTAGCGGGGAATCATGAGCAGTTCTTC
CASSLALAGNHEQFF
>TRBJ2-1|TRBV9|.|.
TGTGCCAGCAGCGTATTTACCGGATCGATCGGGACGATAAAAAATGAGCAGTTCTTC
CASSVFTGSIGTIKNEQFF
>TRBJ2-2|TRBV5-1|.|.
TGCGCCAGCAGCTTGCAGGGGACTCTAACCGGGGAGCTGTTTTTT
CASSLQGTLTGELFF
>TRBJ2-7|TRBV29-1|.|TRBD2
TGCAGCGTCCTACCGGGGGAGCGGGAGATCAAAGACGAGCAGTACTTC
CSVLPGEREIKDEQYF
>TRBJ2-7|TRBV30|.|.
TGTGCCTGGAGTCGACCCGGGACATTATCCTACGAGCAGTACTTC
CAWSRPGTLSYEQYF
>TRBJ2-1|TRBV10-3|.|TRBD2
TGTGCCATCAAGAGCGGGAGGGCGCAAGATGAGCAGTTCTTC
CAIKSGRAQDEQFF
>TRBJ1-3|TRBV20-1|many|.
TGCAGTGCTTGGGGGGCAAACACCATATATTTT
CSAWGANTIYF
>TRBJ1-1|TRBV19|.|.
TGTGCCAGTAGTTTATGGGTGAGGGCAGGTGAAGCTTTCTTT
CASSLWVRAGEAFF
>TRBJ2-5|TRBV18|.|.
TGTGCCAGCTCACGTGTCGGGACCCAAGAGACCCAGTACTTC
CASSRVGTQETQYF
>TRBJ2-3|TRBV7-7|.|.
TGTGCCAGCAGTTTCTTGGGCGTTGGGACGCAGTATTTT
CASSFLGVGTQYF
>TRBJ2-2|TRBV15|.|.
TGTGCCACCAGCAGAGCGGTCGGGGAGCTGTTTTTT
CATSRAVGELFF
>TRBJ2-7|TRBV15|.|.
TGTGCCACCAGCCAGAGTCCGTCATCCTACGAGCAGTACTTC
CATSQSPSSYEQYF
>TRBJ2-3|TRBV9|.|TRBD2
TGTGCCAGCAGTCCTGGGGCGGGAGGCTTCCTCACAGATACGCAGTATTTT
CASSPGAGGFLTDTQYF
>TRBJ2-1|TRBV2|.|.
TGTGCCAGCAGTGAACGAAGACTAGTCCTGACCTACAATGAGCAGTTCTTC
CASSERRLVLTYNEQFF
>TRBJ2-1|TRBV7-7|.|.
TGTGCCAGCAGCTTAAATCGGGTGGACGGTGAGCAGTTCTTC
CASSLNRVDGEQFF
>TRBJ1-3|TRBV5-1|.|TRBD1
TGCGCCAGCAGCTTGAGGGGACAGGCCTACTCTGGAAACACCATATATTTT
CASSLRGQAYSGNTIYF
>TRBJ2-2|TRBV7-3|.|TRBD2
TGTGCCAGCAGCTCGACTAGCGGGACTACGAACACCGGGGAGCTGTTTTTT
CASSSTSGTTNTGELFF
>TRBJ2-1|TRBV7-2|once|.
TGTGCCAGCAGCTCCCTGGGAGCCTCCTACAATGAGCAGTTCTTC
CASSSLGASYNEQFF
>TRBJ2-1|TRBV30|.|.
TGTGCCTGGAAACAGGACAATGAGCAGTTCTTC
CAWKQDNEQFF
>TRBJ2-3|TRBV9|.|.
TGTGCCAGCAGCGTAGGTGGAGGAGAGAGTGGCACAGATACGCAGTATTTT
CASSVGGGESGTDTQYF
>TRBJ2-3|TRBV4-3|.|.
TGCGCCAGCAGCCAACTGCAGGGTGGCGGAGATACGCAGTATTTT
CASSQLQGGGDTQYF
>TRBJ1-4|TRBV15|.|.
TGTGCCACCATGAATGTGATGGGTGATGAAAAACTGTTTTTT
CATMNVMGDEKLFF
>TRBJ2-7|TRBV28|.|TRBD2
TGTGCCAGCAGTTCCGGGACTACACTTATCGAGCAGTACTTC
CASSSGTTLIEQYF
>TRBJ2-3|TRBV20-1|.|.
TGCAGTGCCGCACGTACAGATACGCAGTATTTT
CSAARTDTQYF
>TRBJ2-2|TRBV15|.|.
TGTGCCACCAGCAGAGGAGGTTTCGGGGAGCTGTTTTTT
CATSRGGFGELFF
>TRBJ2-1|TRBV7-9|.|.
TGTGCCAGCAGCTCTAGAGAGGGCAATGAGCAGTTCTTC
CASSSREGNEQFF
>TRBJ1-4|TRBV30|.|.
TGTGCCTGCTATAATGAAAAACTGTTTTTT
CACYNEKLFF
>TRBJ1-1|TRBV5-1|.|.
TGCGCCAGCAGCTCATCGGGGGGTAGCATGAACACTGAAGCTTTCTTT
CASSSSGGSMNTEAFF
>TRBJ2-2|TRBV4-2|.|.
TGTGCCAGCAGCCAACGCCAGTTAATCACCGGGGAGCTGTTTTTT
CASSQRQLITGELFF
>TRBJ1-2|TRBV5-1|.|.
TGCGCCAGCAGCTTGGCCCAGGGCCTGGGTGGCTACACCTTC
CASSLAQGLGGYTF
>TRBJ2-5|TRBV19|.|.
TGTGCCAGTAGTAGCCAGGGCTGGGCCCAGTACTTC
CASSSQGWAQYF
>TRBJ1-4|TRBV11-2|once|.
TGTGCCAGCAGCAGAGGTTTGAGTGAAAAACTGTTTTTT
CASSRGLSEKLFF
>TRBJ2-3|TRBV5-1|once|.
TGCGCCAGCAGCTGGAACACAGATACGCAGTATTTT
CASSWNTDTQYF
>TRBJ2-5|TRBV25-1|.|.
TGTGCCAGCAGTGAATCGACAGCCCAAGAGACCCAGTACTTC
CASSESTAQETQYF
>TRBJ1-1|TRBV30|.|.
TGTGCCTGGAGTGTGGTGGGGTCGAACACTGAAGCTTTCTTT
CAWSVVGSNTEAFF
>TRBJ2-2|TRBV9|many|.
TGTGCCAGCAGCGTATCCCTGGCCTACACCGGGGAGCTGTTTTTT
CASSVSLAYTGELFF
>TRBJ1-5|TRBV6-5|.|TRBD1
TGTGCCAGCAGATTTCGGACAGGGGGCCAGCCCCAGCATTTT
CASRFRTGGQPQHF
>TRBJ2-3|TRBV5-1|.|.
TGCGCCAGCAGCGACAGGAGGGGGACAGATACGCAGTATTTT
CASSDRRGTDTQYF
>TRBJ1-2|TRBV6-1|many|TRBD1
TGTGCCAGCAGTGAAGTTGTTGGGGGCTGGACAGGGGGTTTCTATGGCTACACCTTC
CASSEVVGGWTGGFYGYTF
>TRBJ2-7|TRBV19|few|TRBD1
TGTGCCAGTAGTCCGGGACAGGGGGTCGCCGAGCAGTACTTC
CASSPGQGVAEQYF
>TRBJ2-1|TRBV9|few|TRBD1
TGTGCCAGCAGCGTAGTAAGGGACAGGGCTACCTACAATGAGCAGTTCTTC
CASSVVRDRATYNEQFF
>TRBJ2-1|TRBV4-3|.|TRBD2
TGCGCCAGCAGCCGGCGGCCGGAGGGACTAGCGGGAAGGCAGGTCGGCAATGAGCAGTTCTTC
CASSRRPEGLAGRQVGNEQFF
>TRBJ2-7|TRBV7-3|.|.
TGTGCCAGCAGCTTAATTGGACAACACGAGCAGTACTTC
CASSLIGQHEQYF
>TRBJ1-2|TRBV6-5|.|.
TGTGCCAGCAGTCGCAGCTATAACTATGGCTACACCTTC
CASSRSYNYGYTF
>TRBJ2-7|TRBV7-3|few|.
TGTGCCAGCAGCCCAGGGTACGCGCAGTACTTC
CASSPGYAQYF
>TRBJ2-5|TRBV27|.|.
TGTGCCAGCAGTTCACCTGAAAAGATCCAGTACTTC
CASSSPEKIQYF